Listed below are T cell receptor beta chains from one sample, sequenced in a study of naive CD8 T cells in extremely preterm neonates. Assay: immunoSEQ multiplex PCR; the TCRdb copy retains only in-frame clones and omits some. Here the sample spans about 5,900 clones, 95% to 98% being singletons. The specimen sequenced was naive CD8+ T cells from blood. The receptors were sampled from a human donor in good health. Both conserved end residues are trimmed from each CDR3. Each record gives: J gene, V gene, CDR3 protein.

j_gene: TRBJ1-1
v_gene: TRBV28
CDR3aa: ASSPGFNTEAF

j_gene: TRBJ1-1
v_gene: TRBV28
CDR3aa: ASKRNTEAF

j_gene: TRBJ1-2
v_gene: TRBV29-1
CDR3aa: SVDSRRGYT

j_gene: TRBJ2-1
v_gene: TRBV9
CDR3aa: ASGEGRTSGDNEQF

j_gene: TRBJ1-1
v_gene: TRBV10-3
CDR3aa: AISAGDRGHGIPEAF

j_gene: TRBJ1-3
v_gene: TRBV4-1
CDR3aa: ASTQGWGGPGNTIY

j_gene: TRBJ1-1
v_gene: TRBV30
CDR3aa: AWIEDRAEAF

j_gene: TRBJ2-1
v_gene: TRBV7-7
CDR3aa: ASSFDRADEQF

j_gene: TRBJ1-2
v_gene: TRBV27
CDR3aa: ASSLTGGHGYT

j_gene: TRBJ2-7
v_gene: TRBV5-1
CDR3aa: ASRSPDSGSIYEQY

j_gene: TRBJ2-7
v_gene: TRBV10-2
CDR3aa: ASSESTPGSYEQY

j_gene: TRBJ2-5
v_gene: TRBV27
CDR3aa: ASSLVSGEETQY

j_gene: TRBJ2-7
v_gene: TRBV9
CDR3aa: ASSPTGYANEQY

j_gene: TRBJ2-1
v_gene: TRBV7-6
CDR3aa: ASSLLAGGVRNEQF

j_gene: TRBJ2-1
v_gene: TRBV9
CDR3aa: ASSVALRSGSSYNEQF

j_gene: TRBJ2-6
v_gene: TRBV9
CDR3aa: ASRPGGGTGANVLT

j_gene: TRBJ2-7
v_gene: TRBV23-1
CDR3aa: ASAGSRGSYEQY

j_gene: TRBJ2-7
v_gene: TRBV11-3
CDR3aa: ASSVGQGRFYEQY

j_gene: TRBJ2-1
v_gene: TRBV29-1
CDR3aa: SADAGTSSNEQF

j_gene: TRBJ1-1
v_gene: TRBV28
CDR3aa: ASSGTGVDTEAF

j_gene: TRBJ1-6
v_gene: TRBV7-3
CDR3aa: ASSLTAVNSPLH

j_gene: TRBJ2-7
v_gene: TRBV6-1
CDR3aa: AGGVGINEQY

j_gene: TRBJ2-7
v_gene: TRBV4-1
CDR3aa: ASKSGPAGEQY

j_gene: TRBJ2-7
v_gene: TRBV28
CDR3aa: ASSRTAAYEQY

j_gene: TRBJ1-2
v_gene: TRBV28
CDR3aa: ASSSPGQGTLG

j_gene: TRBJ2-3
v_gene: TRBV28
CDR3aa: ASSWVAGGLTDTQY

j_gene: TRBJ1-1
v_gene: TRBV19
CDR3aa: ASSDRAYMVNTEAF

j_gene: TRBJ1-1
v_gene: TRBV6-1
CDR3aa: ASRDRGQGNTEAF

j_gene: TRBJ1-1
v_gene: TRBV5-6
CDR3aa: ASSSGGGHLNTEAF

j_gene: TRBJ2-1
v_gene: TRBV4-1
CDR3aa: ASSPIQRDSYNEQF

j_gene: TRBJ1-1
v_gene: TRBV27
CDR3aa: ASSLEGTVEAF

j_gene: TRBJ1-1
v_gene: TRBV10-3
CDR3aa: AISESSGTNTEAF

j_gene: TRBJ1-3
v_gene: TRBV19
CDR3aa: ASSPGTGPSGNTIY

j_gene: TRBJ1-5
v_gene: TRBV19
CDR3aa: ASSIVSGHQPQH

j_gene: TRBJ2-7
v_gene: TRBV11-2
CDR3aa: ASSSYRDRDPYEQY

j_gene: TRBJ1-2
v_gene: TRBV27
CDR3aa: ASSLYRGPNYGYT

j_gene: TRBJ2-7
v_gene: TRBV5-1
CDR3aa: ASSLNPGQGFYEQY

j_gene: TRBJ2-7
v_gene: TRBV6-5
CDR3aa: ASSYSSRQGGYEQY

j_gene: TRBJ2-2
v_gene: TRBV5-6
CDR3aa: ASSDGLAGGTGELF

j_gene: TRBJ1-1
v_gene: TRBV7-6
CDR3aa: ASSHVGVAEAF

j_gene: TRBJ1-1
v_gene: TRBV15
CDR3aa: ATSRDQGTGAF

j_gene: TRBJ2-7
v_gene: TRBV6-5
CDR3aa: ASSYSTLYEQY

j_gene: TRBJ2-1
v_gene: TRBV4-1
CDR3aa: ASSQEVTSGLPDEQF

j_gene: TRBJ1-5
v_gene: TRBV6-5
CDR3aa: ASSYGTGSNQPQH

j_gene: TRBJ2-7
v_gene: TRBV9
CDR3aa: ASSETGHINYEQY

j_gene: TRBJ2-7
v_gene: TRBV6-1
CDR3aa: ATEQESPYEQY

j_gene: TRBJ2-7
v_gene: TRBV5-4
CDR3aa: ASSVPGTGTLNEQY

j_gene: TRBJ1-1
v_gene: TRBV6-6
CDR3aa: ASPLRQGTTEAF

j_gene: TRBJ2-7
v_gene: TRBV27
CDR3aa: ASSPPAGPSLY

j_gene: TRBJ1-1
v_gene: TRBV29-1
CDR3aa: SAEGDTEAF

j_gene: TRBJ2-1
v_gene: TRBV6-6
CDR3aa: ASSYSPSNEQF

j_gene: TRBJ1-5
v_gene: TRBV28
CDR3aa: ASSPDISGDQPQH

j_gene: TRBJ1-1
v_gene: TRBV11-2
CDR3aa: ASSLSNTEAF

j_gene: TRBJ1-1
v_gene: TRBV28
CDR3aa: ASTAPGQSPEAF

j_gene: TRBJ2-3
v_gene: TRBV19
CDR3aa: ASSPATGGTDTQY